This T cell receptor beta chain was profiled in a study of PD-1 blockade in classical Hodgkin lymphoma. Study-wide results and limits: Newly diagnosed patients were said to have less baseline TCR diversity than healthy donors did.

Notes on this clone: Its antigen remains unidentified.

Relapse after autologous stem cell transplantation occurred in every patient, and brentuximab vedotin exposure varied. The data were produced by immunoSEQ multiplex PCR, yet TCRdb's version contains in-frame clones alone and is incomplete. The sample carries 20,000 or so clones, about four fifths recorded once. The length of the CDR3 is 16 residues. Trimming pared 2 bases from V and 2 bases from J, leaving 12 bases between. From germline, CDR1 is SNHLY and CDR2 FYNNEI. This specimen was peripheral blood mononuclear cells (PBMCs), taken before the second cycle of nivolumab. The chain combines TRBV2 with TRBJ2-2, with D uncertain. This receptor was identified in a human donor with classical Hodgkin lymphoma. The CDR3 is CASSEWKGSNTGELFF. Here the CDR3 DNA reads TGTGCCAGCAGTGAATGGAAGGGCAGCAACACCGGGGAGCTGTTTTTT.